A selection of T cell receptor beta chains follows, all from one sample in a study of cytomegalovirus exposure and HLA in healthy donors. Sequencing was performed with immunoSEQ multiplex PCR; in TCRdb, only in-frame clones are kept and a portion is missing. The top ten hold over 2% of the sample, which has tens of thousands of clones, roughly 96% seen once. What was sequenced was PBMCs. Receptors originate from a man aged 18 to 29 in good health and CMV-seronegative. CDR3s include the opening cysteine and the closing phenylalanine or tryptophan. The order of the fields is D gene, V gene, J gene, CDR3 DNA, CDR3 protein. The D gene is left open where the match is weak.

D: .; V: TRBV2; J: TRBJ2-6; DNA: TGTGCCAGCAGTGATCGTCCAGGAGGATCTGGGGCCAACGTCCTGACTTTC; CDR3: CASSDRPGGSGANVLTF
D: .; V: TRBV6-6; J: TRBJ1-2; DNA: TGTGCCAGCAGTACCAGGGAAACGAGCTATGGCTACACCTTC; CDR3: CASSTRETSYGYTF
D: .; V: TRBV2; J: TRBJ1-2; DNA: TGTGCCAGCAGTGAAGGCGGATATGGCTACACCTTC; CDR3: CASSEGGYGYTF
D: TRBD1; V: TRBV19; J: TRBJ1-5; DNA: TGTGCCAGTCGGACAGGGGCTCATCAGCCCCAGCATTTT; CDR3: CASRTGAHQPQHF
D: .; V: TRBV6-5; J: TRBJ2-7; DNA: TGTGCCAGCACGGTCAGCCTAGCTCTCTCCTACGAGCAGTACTTC; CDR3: CASTVSLALSYEQYF
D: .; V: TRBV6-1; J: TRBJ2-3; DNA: TGTGCCAGCAGTGAACTAGAGGGGGGCACAGATACGCAGTATTTT; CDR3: CASSELEGGTDTQYF
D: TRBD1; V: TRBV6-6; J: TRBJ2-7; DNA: TGTGCCAGCAGTCCACGACAGGGGATCAACGAGCAGTACTTC; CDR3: CASSPRQGINEQYF
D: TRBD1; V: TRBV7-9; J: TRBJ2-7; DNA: TGTGCCAGCAGCTCAGGGACAGATCCCTTCGAGCAGTACTTC; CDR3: CASSSGTDPFEQYF
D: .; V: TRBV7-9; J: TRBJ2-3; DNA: TGTGCCAGCAGCCCTAGCACAGATACGCAGTATTTT; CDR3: CASSPSTDTQYF
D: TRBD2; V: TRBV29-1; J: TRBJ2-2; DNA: TGCAGCGTTGATCGGCGGGAGGCAACCGGGGAGCTGTTTTTT; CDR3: CSVDRREATGELFF
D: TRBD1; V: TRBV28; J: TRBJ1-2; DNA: TGTGCCATCTCAGGGGGCGCCGACCCCTATGGCTACACCTTC; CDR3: CAISGGADPYGYTF
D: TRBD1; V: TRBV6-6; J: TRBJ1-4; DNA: TGTGCCAGCAGTTATAACCGGGACAGTAATGAAAAACTGTTTTTT; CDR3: CASSYNRDSNEKLFF
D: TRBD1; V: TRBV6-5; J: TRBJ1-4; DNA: TGTGCCAGCAGTTACGAGGGACAGGGAAGCGAAAAACTGTTTTTT; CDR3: CASSYEGQGSEKLFF
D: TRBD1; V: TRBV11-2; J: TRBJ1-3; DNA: TGTGCCAGCAGTAATGACAGGGGAGGGTTCCTCTCTGGAAACACCATATATTTT; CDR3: CASSNDRGGFLSGNTIYF